The sequence of this T cell receptor beta chain was determined in a study of spatial heterogeneity in lung cancer (dated by TCRdb to 2018 to 2020). The study in broad terms: Beta-chain transcripts were consistently detected in greater numbers than alpha-chain transcripts, which likely reflects a higher abundance of beta-chain transcripts. A strong correlation was found between TCR transcript counts in tumor regions and a T cell transcriptional module score from matched bulk RNA-seq. In the raw uncorrected reads, each unique combination of TCR and UMI appeared more than ten times on average. In non-small cell lung cancer, the study made a quantitative comparison of TCR alpha and beta repertoires among multiple tumor regions, matched nontumor lung and blood. Nonsynonymous mutation counts, determined by whole-exome sequencing of tumor tissue, were related to TCR repertoire features. Both alpha and beta chains were TCR-sequenced in around 220 tumor regions, 64 matched nontumor lung samples and 55 to 60 PBMC samples obtained at surgery.

V loses 7 bases of germline sequence and J loses 5 bases, and the interval between the two ends is 14 bases. The CDR1 and CDR2 encoded by the germline V gene are SNHLY and FYNNEI. From its cysteine to its phenylalanine, the CDR3 spans 13 amino acids. The entry retains the CDR3 DNA only, 39 bases that are in frame from base 1. Taken with the paper, the label for time point translates to: sample taken at primary tumor resection. The donors were some 76 patients from the lung TRACERx cohort who had early-stage, untreated non-small cell lung cancer. Whole RNA extracted from tumor and nontumor lung tissue, or from cryopreserved PBMC samples, was used for TCR sequencing without cell sorting. A patient was chosen for TCR sequencing only when enough RNA was available from at least two tumor regions. Tumor and adjacent nontumor lung specimens were reviewed by a lung pathologist before selection. This clonotype is classified as medium-sized (0.01 to 0.1%). This clone's antigen is unknown. Base-call qualities are not available, and no considerably larger clone is one nucleotide away.

The research as a whole found: Additional single-cell paired TCR alpha and beta sequencing was considered necessary to confirm, at a functional level, the hypothesis that regional TCRs recognize regional mutations. TCR-seq coverage of tumor T cells was estimated at only approximately 7% for alpha chains and approximately 12% for beta chains. The tumor nonsynonymous mutation count correlated with the number of expanded alpha and beta TCRs within the tumor. The count of ubiquitous expanded TCRs correlated with the count of ubiquitous nonsynonymous mutations, and the count of regional expanded TCRs correlated with the count of regional nonsynonymous mutations.

Library creation used 5' RACE. TCRdb names NextSeq 500 as the instrument used. The TCR library protocol attached a unique molecular identifier to each TCR cDNA molecule to allow correction of PCR and sequencing errors. For the original study's pipeline: TCR identification, UMI-based error correction and CDR3 extraction were all carried out with Decombinator tools. TCRs above a frequency of 2 per 1,000, corresponding to the top 1% of the tumor frequency distribution, were defined as expanded. Expanded tumor TCRs statistically deemed absent (corrected P<0.05) from at least one tumor region were classed as regional, and all other expanded tumor TCRs were classed as ubiquitous. Rényi diversity was computed with the R vegan package after subsampling each repertoire 100 times to 5,000 TCRs. CDR3 similarity networks were built from amino acid triplet string-kernel similarity, with CDR3s being connected when pairwise similarity was above 0.82. The public reads were quality trimmed at Q25 with fastp and then assembled into clones with MiXCR by TCRdb, keeping productive beta chains. All rows with the same CDR3 protein become a single entry with the most common DNA and genes. The V and J calls were not made by the authors but by TCRdb's processing. This sample gives 2,500 to 3,500 distinct CDR3 sequences in total; around 6.3% of them show up just once. In total, the top ten clones hold 33% of the sample.

Here the sequenced sample was lung tumor tissue, taken at surgery. The sequence is built from TRBV2 and TRBJ1-1; possibly the D gene is TRBD1, per 5 matching bases. The clonotype was recovered from a male donor with early-stage non-small cell lung cancer. The DNA sequence reads TGTGCCAGCACTCCCACCCAGGGAACTGAAGCTTTCTTT. Its product reads: CASTPTQGTEAFF.